This T cell receptor (beta chain) was profiled in a study of beta chain features in type 1 diabetes. About this clone itself: Its specificity is unknown.

cDNA synthesis used the whole RNA isolate, giving expressed TCRB sequences. The protocol was immunoSEQ multiplex PCR, while the TCRdb copy is restricted to in-frame clones and leaves out a portion. In the table there are around 280,000 clones, approximately 15% of which are singletons. Looked up from germline, CDR1 is LNHDA and CDR2 is SQIVND (reference sequence). The germline V and J ends were trimmed by 7 bases and 7 bases, with 20 bases remaining between them. The CDR3 has 15 residues. Overall study findings and caveats: The question of HLA type influencing TCRB rearrangement was one that remained unresolved here. Shorter TCRB CDR3s, moderately but significantly so, marked every one of the four CD4+ subsets in Type 1 diabetes patients.

This chain links TRBV19 with TRBJ2-1; perhaps TRBD1 as D (6 bases). The sample consisted of naive CD4+ T cells from blood. This receptor was taken from a man between 18 and 35 years old with type 1 diabetes. The DNA of the CDR3 is TGTGCCAGTAAGCCCTGGGGGCAATCAATGAATGAGCAGTTCTTC. It yields the protein CASKPWGQSMNEQFF.